These 25 T cell receptor beta chains originate from one sample sequenced in a study of vaccination effects on CD4 cells after COVID-19. Isolating CD4+ T cells followed approximately 11 days of culture. No antigens are known for them. Produced via immunoSEQ multiplex PCR; TCRdb's table is partial and in-frame only. The sample lists approximately 40,000 clones, roughly 80% occurring once. Source: CD4+ T cells from PBMCs cultured without peptide, taken before COVID-19 vaccination. These receptors were taken from a human donor who received a COVID-19 vaccine.

The rearrangement joins TRBV24-1 to TRBJ2-3, with D maybe TRBD1 (5 bases). Germline V gives CDR1 KGHDR, CDR2 SFDVKD. Deletions cut 0 bases from V and 1 base from J, with 7 bases between. The CDR3 spans 15 residues. The CDR3 loop reads CATSDLAGRTDTQYF. CDR3 in DNA: TGTGCCACCAGTGATTTGGCAGGGCGCACAGATACGCAGTATTTT.

In DNA, the CDR3 is TGCGCCAGCAGTGAGTCGAGGACAGGGGTGGAGACCCAGTACTTC. Protein: CASSESRTGVETQYF. This rearrangement joins TRBV10-1 to TRBJ2-5; TRBD1 matches at 9 bases. This CDR3 contains 15 residues. The V gene's germline CDR1 is WNHNN and CDR2 SYGVQD (reference sequence). The V segment lost 0 bases and the J segment 5 bases; nucleotides outside the gene matches: 4.

The gene calls are TRBV28 and TRBJ1-5; 7 nucleotides align to TRBD1. The V segment lost 5 bases and the J segment 2 bases; nucleotides outside the gene matches: 9. Germline V gene sequence: CDR1 MDHEN, CDR2 SYDVKM. The CDR3 runs 16 residues. The CDR3 sequence is CASSLLSGGGNQPQHF. The DNA for the CDR3 is TGTGCCAGCAGTCTCCTTTCAGGGGGGGGCAATCAGCCCCAGCATTTT.

V usage is TRBV19 and J usage is TRBJ2-6, with TRBD1 matching over 7 bases. V shed 1 base, J shed 2 bases, and the junction held 5 bases outside the gene matches. CDR1 is LNHDA, CDR2 SQIVND, per germline (reference sequence). This CDR3 has 17 residues. The CDR3 loop reads CASSIGTGQTGANVLTF. CDR3 in DNA: TGTGCCAGTAGTATAGGGACAGGACAAACTGGGGCCAACGTCCTGACTTTC.

The chain joins TRBV5-4 to TRBJ2-5; TRBD2 is a possible D gene (6 bases). V was clipped by 4 bases and J by 9 bases, with 25 bases between them. Germline V gene data show CDR1 as SGHNT and CDR2 as YYREEE (reference sequence). The CDR3 totals 16 residues. DNA of the CDR3: TGTGCCAGCAGCCGATGGATTCAGACGGGTCCGGGGGCCCAGTACTTC. Protein sequence: CASSRWIQTGPGAQYF.

V and J are TRBV7-2 and TRBJ2-1, with D perhaps TRBD2 (5 bases). Trimming cost V 3 bases and J 11 bases, with 14 bases left between them. CDR1 is SGHTA and CDR2 is FQGNSA in the germline V gene. The CDR3 loop spans 13 amino acids. The CDR3 DNA sequence: TGTGCCAGCAGCTTTAAAGGAACGGGAAAGCAGTTCTTC. As protein: CASSFKGTGKQFF.

CDR3 sequence (DNA): TGTGCCAGCAGTAGGGATTGGAGGAACACCGGGGAGCTGTTTTTT. Its protein product is CASSRDWRNTGELFF. This chain uses TRBV11-3 with TRBJ2-2; no reliable D call. The CDR3 covers 15 residues. CDR1 is SGHNT, CDR2 YENEEA, per germline. Trimming took off 6 bases at V and 1 base at J, with 12 bases between the two ends. The full variable domain, in which reference TRBV11-3 and TRBJ2-2 provide the parts outside the CDR3, is EAGVVQSPRYKIIEKKQPVAFWCNPISGHNTLYWYLQNLGQGPELLIRYENEEAVDDSQLPKDRFSAERLKGVDSTLKIQPAELGDSAVYLCASSRDWRNTGELFFGEGSRLTVL.

This clone appeared once. The chain combines TRBV6-5 with TRBJ2-2; TRBD1 aligns across 7 bases. CDR1 and CDR2 (germline): MNHEY, SVGAGI. Losses at the gene ends were 4 bases for V and 4 bases for J; bases not matched to a gene: 6. CDR3 size: 15 residues. The CDR3 loop is CASSSDGTATGELFF. In DNA, the CDR3 is TGTGCCAGCAGTTCCGACGGGACAGCCACCGGGGAGCTGTTTTTT.

The genes are TRBV28 and TRBJ1-5, with TRBD1 as a possible D gene (6 bases). The CDR3 is 13 amino acids. Germline CDR1 is MDHEN and CDR2 is SYDVKM. With 6 bases removed from V and 3 bases from J, the gap between germline ends came to 9 bases. This CDR3 reads CASREGDNQPQHF. The DNA for the CDR3 is TGTGCCAGCAGGGAGGGGGACAATCAGCCCCAGCATTTT. Using reference TRBV28 and TRBJ1-5 for the parts outside the CDR3, the full variable domain is DVKVTQSSRYLVKRTGEKVFLECVQDMDHENMFWYRQDPGLGLRLIYFSYDVKMKEKGDIPEGYSVSREKKERFSLILESASTNQTSMYLCASREGDNQPQHFGDGTRLSIL.

The chain employs TRBV15 and TRBJ1-4, with TRBD1 identical over 7 bases. CDR3 length equals 16 residues. Germline loops: CDR1 LNHNV, CDR2 YYDKDF (reference sequence). The V gene end was trimmed by 1 base and the J gene end by 6 bases; junction bases not matched to a gene: 8. The DNA for the CDR3 is TGTGCCACCAGCAGAGTTCAGGGTCAGGGGGATGAAAAACTGTTTTTT. Its protein product is CATSRVQGQGDEKLFF. Filled out from reference TRBV15 and TRBJ1-4, the complete variable domain reads DAMVIQNPRYQVTQFGKPVTLSCSQTLNHNVMYWYQQKSSQAPKLLFHYYDKDFNNEADTPDNFQSRRPNTSFCFLDIRSPGLGDTAMYLCATSRVQGQGDEKLFFGSGTQLSVL.

This chain joins TRBV7-2 and TRBJ1-1, with 8 bases aligning to TRBD1. This CDR3 spans 16 amino acids. Trimming took 2 bases from V and 5 from J; bases not matched to a gene: 10. Germline V gene lookup returns CDR1 SGHTA and CDR2 FQGNSA. CDR3 in amino acids: CASSLKAGGVRTEAFF. The CDR3 DNA follows: TGTGCCAGCAGCTTAAAGGCAGGGGGCGTGAGGACTGAAGCTTTCTTT.

The chain couples TRBV18 to TRBJ1-2; TRBD1 is a possible D gene (6 bases). The CDR3 is 13 residues long. Trimming cost V 3 bases and J 8 bases, with 13 bases left between them. Germline V gives CDR1 KGHSH, CDR2 LQKENI. This CDR3 reads CASSPYRERGYTF. The CDR3 DNA is TGTGCCAGCTCACCCTACAGGGAACGAGGCTACACCTTC.

V and J are TRBV5-4 and TRBJ2-3; the D gene is possibly TRBD2 (7 bases). V was clipped by 4 bases and J by 3 bases, with 24 bases between them. This CDR3 spans 18 amino acids. CDR1 and CDR2 from the germline V gene are SGHNT and YYREEE (reference sequence). This CDR3 reads CASSTTSTGGPLTDTQYF. The CDR3 coding sequence is TGTGCCAGCAGCACTACGAGCACGGGGGGCCCGTTGACAGATACGCAGTATTTT.

This clone was seen more than once but under ten times. V and J are TRBV2 and TRBJ1-1; 7 nucleotides agree with TRBD1. J lost 5 bases, V lost 6 bases, and 6 bases had no gene match. Germline V lookup: CDR1 SNHLY, CDR2 FYNNEI. This CDR3 has 13 residues. The CDR3 DNA follows: TGTGCCAGCAGAATGACAGGGTCTACTGAAGCTTTCTTT. Amino acids: CASRMTGSTEAFF.

The chain has TRBV7-3 and TRBJ1-1; D is unresolved. The CDR3 covers 13 residues. V gave up 5 bases and J gave up 1 base, with 8 bases separating them. From germline, CDR1 is SGHTA and CDR2 FQGTGA. The CDR3 coding sequence is TGTGCCAGCAGCCTCCAGAAGAACACTGAAGCTTTCTTT. Translating it yields CASSLQKNTEAFF.

This clone was counted once. The chain joins TRBV5-1 to TRBJ2-7; 7 positions agree with TRBD1. This CDR3 comprises 11 residues. The V gene end was trimmed by 8 bases and the J gene end by 9 bases; junction bases not matched to a gene: 8. Germline CDR1 reads SGHRS; CDR2 reads YFSETQ. As DNA, the CDR3 is TGCGCCAGGCGACAGGGTTCTGTGCAGTACGTC. Encoded protein: CARRQGSVQYV.

The chain combines TRBV4-1 with TRBJ1-3, with TRBD1 matching 7 bases. This CDR3 is built from 18 residues. The germline gives CDR1 MGHRA, CDR2 YSYEKL. The junction had 9 bases not matched to a gene; V was cut back by 1 base and J by 0 bases. The CDR3: CASSQGGDSSYSGNTIYF. The CDR3 nucleotides are TGCGCCAGCAGCCAAGGTGGGGACAGTTCTTACTCTGGAAACACCATATATTTT.

This rearrangement joins TRBV5-1 to TRBJ1-3; D unresolved. Germline V gene data show CDR1 as SGHRS and CDR2 as YFSETQ. V was clipped by 3 bases and J by 3 bases, with 13 bases between them. The CDR3 contains 15 residues. CDR3 DNA: TGCGCCAGCAGCTCCATGGGGAGTGGTGGAAACACCATATATTTT. It codes for CASSSMGSGGNTIYF.

This chain uses TRBV15 with TRBJ2-7; 7 bases match TRBD1. This CDR3 has 13 residues. Germline values: CDR1 LNHNV, CDR2 YYDKDF (reference sequence). Trimming removed 0 bases from V and 8 bases from J; junction bases left unmatched: 4. The CDR3 protein is CATSRERQGKQYV. For the CDR3, the DNA is TGTGCCACCAGCAGAGAGCGACAGGGAAAGCAGTACGTC.

The rearrangement links TRBV7-2 to TRBJ2-3; D is ambiguous. The CDR3 contains 14 residues. The V gene lost 4 bases and the J gene lost 1 base, with 9 bases spanning the gap. Germline CDR1 SGHTA, CDR2 FQGNSA. The CDR3 loop reads CASSSLTRTDTQYF. CDR3 in DNA: TGTGCCAGCAGCTCCCTCACCCGCACAGATACGCAGTATTTT.

The rearrangement uses TRBV9 and TRBJ1-2; a weak D match, TRBD1 (5 bases). The CDR3 consists of 12 residues. CDR1 and CDR2 from the germline V gene are SGDLS and YYNGEE. Trimming cost V 2 bases and J 8 bases, with 10 bases left between them. CDR3 bases: TGTGCCAGCAGCGTTCCGAGGGGCGGCTACACCTTC. This gives the protein CASSVPRGGYTF.

The chain links TRBV7-2 to TRBJ2-5; no clear D gene. Trimming removed 0 bases at V and 2 bases at J, with 4 bases between. Germline lookup yields CDR1 SGHTA and CDR2 FQGNSA. The CDR3 loop spans 13 amino acids. CDR3 DNA sequence: TGTGCCAGCAGCTTAGCCATTCAAGAGACCCAGTACTTC. This codes for CASSLAIQETQYF.

This sequence joins TRBV7-2 and TRBJ2-5, with a possible D match to TRBD2 (6 bases). The CDR3 loop spans 11 amino acids. Germline values: CDR1 SGHTA, CDR2 FQGNSA. Trimming removed 7 bases at V and 4 bases at J, with 7 bases between. The CDR3 DNA reads as TGTGCCAGCACCGGGAGAGAGACCCAGTACTTC. Translation: CASTGRETQYF.

The genes are TRBV11-2 and TRBJ1-4; TRBD1 agrees at 8 bases. With 4 bases clipped from V and 8 bases from J, the junction kept 6 bases outside the gene matches. This CDR3 spans 14 amino acids. Germline assignment: CDR1 SGHAT and CDR2 FQNNGV. The CDR3 bases are TGTGCCAGCAGCTACTCAGGGGGCGGAGAAAAACTGTTTTTT. This translates into CASSYSGGGEKLFF.

The gene calls are TRBV27 and TRBJ1-4; unclear D gene. Trimming took off 3 bases at V and 6 bases at J, with 11 bases between the two ends. In germline, CDR1 is MNHEY, CDR2 SMNVEV (reference sequence). CDR3 size: 14 residues. Here the CDR3 reads CASSLAKGYEKLFF. The DNA of the CDR3 is TGTGCCAGCAGTTTGGCTAAGGGATATGAAAAACTGTTTTTT.